The sample holds a few counts of the clone carrying this T cell receptor (beta chain). These data come from a study of beta chain features in type 1 diabetes. Germline CDR1 and CDR2: SGHTA and FQGNSA. The CDR3 covers 16 residues. The V gene end was trimmed by 5 bases and the J gene end by 2 bases; junction bases not matched to a gene: 11. Investigators reverse transcribed all isolated RNA, so they sequenced expressed TCRB transcripts. Roughly 3.6 million reads per sample on average were obtained from naive, central memory and regulatory T cell samples. The method was immunoSEQ multiplex PCR; TCRdb's version includes in-frame clones alone and lacks a portion of them. The sample yields some 230,000 clones, over 8.5% seen once.

The rearrangement joins TRBV7-2 to TRBJ1-1, with 7 nucleotides matching TRBD1. This TCR was sampled from a young woman in good health. Sequencing was performed on naive CD4+ T cells from blood. As DNA, the CDR3 is TGTGCCAGCAGCCGTAAATCGACAGGGACTAACACTGAAGCTTTCTTT. Protein sequence: CASSRKSTGTNTEAFF.